This TCR beta chain appears in the sequencing data of a study of cytomegalovirus exposure and HLA in healthy donors. Primers: 60 Vbeta forward and 13 Jbeta reverse. Here immunoSEQ multiplex PCR was the method, and the copy in TCRdb shows in-frame clones only, minus some. Found here are over 95,000 clones, more than 70% of them singletons; the top ten hold approximately 8%. This CDR3 has 15 residues. Germline CDR1 is MDHEN and CDR2 is SYDVKM. Trimming shortened V by 2 bases and J by 11 bases, and 18 bases separated the two germline ends. This sequence was found in a female donor in good health and CMV-seronegative. Sequencing was done on a sample of PBMCs. This rearrangement joins TRBV28 to TRBJ1-4; weak D call: TRBD1 (5 bases). The CDR3 DNA reads TGTGCCAGCAGTTTAGAACAGGCCGGCGGTTCCAAACTGTTTTTT. Translated, it gives CASSLEQAGGSKLFF.